The 2 T cell receptor beta chains presented below share a single source sample, sequenced in a study of a mutant IDH1 vaccine in newly diagnosed glioma. Their target antigens are unknown. Stated time point: week 23, last vaccination. Every vaccine dose comprised 300 ug of mutant IDH1 20-mer peptide plus topical imiquimod. Using immunoSEQ multiplex PCR, the repertoire was profiled, and TCRdb retains in-frame clones only, with some absent. Among around 80,000 clones listed, roughly 85% were seen once. Source: PBMCs, taken from a glioma patient whose treatment included an IDH1 peptide vaccine. These receptors were obtained from a woman between 50 and 59 years old with glioma.

The chain recombines TRBV30 with TRBJ2-1, with a weak D call TRBD1 (5 bases). Trimming left V 2 bases short and J 10 bases short, with 15 bases between. CDR1 and CDR2 (germline): GTSNPN, SVGIG (reference sequence). The CDR3 loop spans 13 amino acids. CDR3 bases: TGTGCCTGGAGTCTAGGGCAGGGCAGGGAGCAGTTCTTC. This encodes CAWSLGQGREQFF.

This clone was recorded only once. The rearrangement links TRBV6-6 to TRBJ1-2, with D possibly TRBD1 on 5 matching bases. The CDR3 is made up of 13 amino acids. The ends were cut back, 7 bases at V and 5 bases at J, with 14 bases in the middle. CDR1 and CDR2 (germline): MNHNY, SVGAGI (reference sequence). The CDR3 DNA is TGTGCCAGCACCCGCCCACGACAGTATGGCTACACCTTC. This gives the protein CASTRPRQYGYTF.